Detailed here is one T cell receptor (beta chain). Its antigen is not known. The data originate from a study of T cell responses to AZD1222 COVID-19 vaccine. Study results and caveats: Scientists sampled the repertoires only once the peak T cell response had passed. Spike-specific TCRs gained breadth and depth after people received two AZD1222 doses.

Using immunoSEQ multiplex PCR, the repertoire was profiled, and TCRdb retains in-frame clones only, with some absent. The sample shows more than 85,000 clones, 90% to 95% of them seen only once. The trim removed 5 bases at V and 0 bases at J, leaving 3 bases unmatched. The CDR3 spans 14 residues. Germline V gene data show CDR1 as MNHEY and CDR2 as SMNVEV (reference sequence). This chain joins TRBV27 and TRBJ1-1, with 7 nucleotides matching TRBD1. Sequenced material: peripheral blood, taken on day 0 of AZD1222 vaccination. This TCR was recovered from an adult in good health. Written as DNA, the CDR3 is TGTGCCAGCAGTCAGGGGGAGTTGAACACTGAAGCTTTCTTT. This codes for CASSQGELNTEAFF.